This passage covers 5 T cell receptor beta chains from one sample sequenced in a study of shared clonotypes between healthy human individuals. Using immunoSEQ multiplex PCR, the repertoire was profiled, and TCRdb retains in-frame clones only, with some absent. Among about 1.1 million clones listed, about 80% were seen once. Sequencing input: memory CD4+ T cells from PBMCs. The subset: CD45RA-negative fraction. All receptors derive from a man aged 18 to 30 in good health. Some clones in this sample may be carry-over from other donors' samples.

The chain is built from TRBV6-1 and TRBJ2-3; 9 bases are shared with TRBD2. The CDR3 runs 14 residues. Germline trimming cut 4 bases from V and 6 bases from J; bases unmatched to any gene: 5. Germline V gene lookup returns CDR1 MNHNS and CDR2 SASEGT. The CDR3 nucleotides are TGTGCCAGCAGTGTGCGCGGGAGGGGGGATACGCAGTATTTT. This gives the protein CASSVRGRGDTQYF.

This clone was observed a handful of times. The V and J genes are TRBV6-1 and TRBJ1-1; D unresolved. Germline-derived CDR1 and CDR2 are MNHNS and SASEGT. The CDR3 contains 12 residues. The V end was cut by 6 bases, the J end by 11 bases, with 16 bases between. CDR3 in DNA: TGTGCCAGCAGGCCGGACGTCGCAAGGGCTTTCTTT. Protein product: CASRPDVARAFF.

The CDR3 nucleotides read TGCGCCAGCAGCCCCGTTGTTACAGATACGCAGTATTTT. This gives the protein CASSPVVTDTQYF. V usage is TRBV10-1 and J usage is TRBJ2-3; no clear D. Trimming pared 6 bases from V and 3 bases from J, leaving 10 bases between. The CDR3 contains 13 residues. Germline V gives CDR1 WNHNN, CDR2 SYGVQD (reference sequence).

The genes are TRBV4-1 and TRBJ2-3; unclear D gene. This CDR3 is 16 amino acids long. Between the trimmed V and J ends, which lost 2 bases and 2 bases, there was a span of 14 bases. Germline V gene data show CDR1 as MGHRA and CDR2 as YSYEKL. The CDR3 loop is CASSQILVEYTDTQYF. The CDR3 nucleotides are TGCGCCAGCAGCCAAATTTTGGTGGAGTACACAGATACGCAGTATTTT.

The genes are TRBV27 and TRBJ1-5; the D gene is possibly TRBD1 (5 bases). The CDR3 has 16 residues. Per germline, CDR1 MNHEY and CDR2 SMNVEV (reference sequence). V lost 2 bases and J lost 7, with 18 bases in between. The chain's CDR3 is CASSLGGRAGGQPQHF. CDR3 in DNA: TGTGCCAGCAGTTTAGGGGGGAGAGCGGGCGGGCAGCCCCAGCATTTT.